This TCR beta chain was captured in a study of blood T cell repertoires in COVID-19. Method: immunoSEQ multiplex PCR; TCRdb's copy keeps in-frame clones and lacks some. The top ten hold about 1.2% of the sample, which has fewer than 45,000 clones, over 75% seen once. CDR1 and CDR2 from the germline V gene are MDHEN and SYDVKM. CDR3 length: 14 residues. Unmatched junction bases numbered 5, after V lost 5 bases and J lost 4 bases. The chain combines TRBV28 with TRBJ1-2, with 9 bases aligning to TRBD1. The source of this sequence is a woman aged 40 to 50 with acute or convalescent COVID-19. The sample was peripheral blood. Here the CDR3 reads CASSLGQGIYGYTF. The CDR3 bases are TGTGCCAGCAGTCTTGGACAGGGGATCTATGGCTACACCTTC.